These 30 T cell receptor beta chains were sequenced from one sample in a study of early T cells in non-severe SARS-CoV-2 infection. TCRdb ran MiXCR on the 5' RACE reads and lists one entry per CDR3 protein. This table has under 55,000 distinct CDR3 sequences, 9.5% to 13% appearing once. Specimen: whole blood. Receptors were obtained from an adult who was a healthcare worker with PCR-confirmed SARS-CoV-2 infection or an uninfected control (not recorded which).

This clonotype was detected many times. The chain uses TRBV4-2 and TRBJ2-3, with a possible D match to TRBD2 (5 bases). The germline V gene encodes CDR1 LGHNA and CDR2 YNFKEQ. Trimming cost V 3 bases and J 1 base, with 8 bases left between them. This CDR3 region has 14 residues. This CDR3 is CASSQEVGTDTQYF. The DNA of the CDR3 is TGTGCCAGCAGCCAGGAGGTCGGCACAGATACGCAGTATTTT.

The chain uses TRBV6-6 and TRBJ2-7; possibly TRBD2 for D (5 bases). Germline V gene lookup returns CDR1 MNHNY and CDR2 SVGAGI (reference sequence). Trimming left V 8 bases short and J 3 bases short, with 17 bases between. This CDR3 has 14 residues. CDR3 sequence: CASAVHSGVYEQYF. DNA for the CDR3: TGTGCCAGCGCCGTCCACAGCGGAGTCTACGAGCAGTACTTC.

This clonotype has a count of ten or more. The rearrangement links TRBV4-3 to TRBJ2-5; tentative D call: TRBD1 (6 bases). The V end was cut by 4 bases, the J end by 4 bases, with 16 bases between. Looked up from germline, CDR1 is LGHNA and CDR2 is YSLEER. The CDR3 totals 15 residues. The CDR3 coding sequence is TGCGCCAGCAGCCTATACACAGGGCGTCCAGAGACCCAGTACTTC. It specifies CASSLYTGRPETQYF.

In this sample, this clonotype turned up a few times. The chain couples TRBV3-1 to TRBJ1-1, with TRBD1 as a possible D gene (6 bases). CDR3 size: 14 residues. The V gene lost 5 bases and the J gene lost 9 bases, with 19 bases spanning the gap. CDR1 is LGHDT, CDR2 YNNKEL, per germline (reference sequence). The CDR3 sequence: CASSAGTTTAQAFF. CDR3 DNA sequence: TGTGCCAGCAGCGCCGGGACAACTACAGCGCAAGCTTTCTTT. The full variable domain, with the rest looked up from reference TRBV3-1 and TRBJ1-1, is DTAVSQTPKYLVTQMGNDKSIKCEQNLGHDTMYWYKQDSKKFLKIMFSYNNKELIINETVPNRFSPKSPDKAHLNLHINSLELGDSAVYFCASSAGTTTAQAFFGQGTRLTVV.

J is TRBJ2-5 and V is TRBV28; 11 bases match TRBD2. CDR1 and CDR2 (germline): MDHEN, SYDVKM. The CDR3 sequence is 15 residues long. V gave up 6 bases and J gave up 0 bases; unmatched junction bases: 3. CDR3 sequence reads: CASRGTSGYQETQYF. The CDR3 nucleotides read TGTGCCAGCAGAGGGACTAGCGGCTACCAAGAGACCCAGTACTTC.

In its sample, this clonotype was seen many times. J is TRBJ2-5 and V is TRBV9, with unresolved D. Trimming pared 0 bases from V and 1 base from J, leaving 7 bases between. The CDR3 is made up of 14 amino acids. Germline assignment: CDR1 SGDLS and CDR2 YYNGEE. As DNA, the CDR3 is TGTGCCAGCAGCGTAGCGGGCAGCCAAGAGACCCAGTACTTC. Encoded protein: CASSVAGSQETQYF.

This clonotype was seen at least ten times. This sequence joins TRBV5-5 and TRBJ1-5, with D perhaps matching TRBD1 (6 bases). From germline, CDR1 is SGHKS and CDR2 YYEKEE (reference sequence). V was cut by 0 bases and J by 7 bases, with 17 bases left in between. There are 16 residues in the CDR3. The CDR3 region is CASSLVLATGGQPQHF. In nucleotides, the CDR3 is TGTGCCAGCAGCTTGGTGTTGGCGACAGGAGGCCAGCCCCAGCATTTT.

This rearrangement joins TRBV7-2 to TRBJ1-2; D not certain. The CDR3 is 14 amino acids. V lost 3 bases, J lost 4 bases, and 12 bases lay in between. The germline CDR1 and CDR2 sequences are SGHTA and FQGNSA. CDR3 in amino acids: CASSLPGNFYGYTF. CDR3 nucleotide sequence: TGTGCCAGCAGCTTGCCTGGGAATTTCTATGGCTACACCTTC.

This chain links TRBV20-1 with TRBJ2-3; D is uncertain. Germline CDR1 reads DFQATT; CDR2 reads SNEGSKA (reference sequence). V shed 1 base and J shed 0 bases, with 8 bases lying between them. The CDR3 is 14 amino acids. The CDR3 loop is CSARGGWSTDTQYF. CDR3 DNA sequence: TGCAGTGCTAGAGGGGGATGGAGCACAGATACGCAGTATTTT.

This clonotype was recorded at least ten times. The chain links TRBV20-1 to TRBJ2-5; TRBD2 is a possible D gene (5 bases). Trimming stripped 0 bases from V and 5 bases from J, with 16 bases between. The CDR3 is 15 residues long. The germline V gene has CDR1 DFQATT and CDR2 SNEGSKA (reference sequence). The CDR3 sequence is CSARDPASGGETQYF. CDR3 nucleotides: TGCAGTGCTAGAGATCCCGCCAGCGGTGGGGAGACCCAGTACTTC.

A word on this clonotype: The germline gene is not matched at one end of the junction; a read error may be the cause. V usage is TRBV10-2 and J usage is TRBJ2-7; no clear D gene. The CDR3 totals 13 residues. In germline, CDR1 is WSHSY, CDR2 SAAADI. The CDR3 is CAGSDVTQREQYF. The CDR3 region has the DNA TGCGCCGGCAGTGATGTAACTCAGCGTGAGCAGTACTTC.

In this sample, this clonotype turned up many times. The V call is TRBV4-2, the J call TRBJ2-3; tentative D call: TRBD2 (5 bases). The germline V and J ends were trimmed by 0 bases and 5 bases, with 9 bases remaining between them. CDR1 is LGHNA, CDR2 YNFKEQ, per germline. This CDR3 contains 14 residues. CDR3 residues: CASSQDVGRDTQYF. CDR3 sequence (DNA): TGTGCCAGCAGCCAAGATGTAGGGAGAGATACGCAGTATTTT.

The chain links TRBV16 to TRBJ1-1; no reliable D call. Trimming took off 0 bases at V and 1 base at J, with 6 bases between the two ends. The CDR3 contains 14 residues. CDR1 is KGHSY and CDR2 is FQNENV in the germline V gene. This chain's CDR3 is CASSQSRQNTEAFF. The CDR3 DNA sequence: TGTGCCAGCAGCCAATCCCGCCAGAACACTGAAGCTTTCTTT. Using reference TRBV16 and TRBJ1-1 for the parts outside the CDR3, the full variable domain is GEEVAQTPKHLVRGEGQKAKLYCAPIKGHSYVFWYQQVLKNEFKFLISFQNENVFDETGMPKERFSAKCLPNSPCSLEIQATKLEDSAVYFCASSQSRQNTEAFFGQGTRLTVV.

This chain joins TRBV9 and TRBJ1-2; D ambiguous. The V gene's germline CDR1 is SGDLS and CDR2 YYNGEE. Trimming stripped 2 bases from V and 1 base from J, with 6 bases between. The CDR3 has 13 residues. CDR3 sequence (DNA): TGTGCCAGCAGCGTCGACATTAACTATGGCTACACCTTC. This translates into CASSVDINYGYTF.

This clonotype came up many times. V and J are TRBV28 and TRBJ2-7; D remains ambiguous. Trimming pared 2 bases from V and 2 bases from J, leaving 10 bases between. Germline CDR1 MDHEN, CDR2 SYDVKM. The CDR3 is made up of 14 amino acids. CDR3 loop: CASSLGLHPYEQYF. Written as DNA, the CDR3 is TGTGCCAGCAGTTTAGGGTTACACCCCTACGAGCAGTACTTC.

This clonotype has a count of ten or more. The CDR3 loop reads CASGTGGRSPLHF. CDR3 DNA sequence: TGTGCCAGCGGAACAGGGGGGAGATCACCCCTCCACTTT. The chain combines TRBV7-9 with TRBJ1-6, with 8 bases matching TRBD1. V was clipped by 8 bases and J by 10 bases; unmatched bases: 7. Germline lookup yields CDR1 SEHNR and CDR2 FQNEAQ (reference sequence). The CDR3 covers 13 residues.

This clonotype was counted a few times. The V call is TRBV6-1, the J call TRBJ2-7; unclear D gene. The CDR3 is 13 residues long. Trimming took off 10 bases at V and 2 bases at J, with 15 bases between the two ends. Germline CDR1 and CDR2: MNHNS and SASEGT. The DNA for the CDR3 is TGTGCCACCGAACCCATCTCTACCTACGAGCAGTACTTC. This sequence encodes CATEPISTYEQYF.

The table lists this clonotype with many counts. V and J are TRBV4-1 and TRBJ2-6; D unclear. CDR1 is MGHRA and CDR2 is YSYEKL in the germline V gene. The CDR3 has 17 amino acids. The ends were cut back, 0 bases at V and 2 bases at J, with 11 bases in the middle. In DNA form, the CDR3 reads TGCGCCAGCAGCCAAGATACAGACGGAGCTGGGGCCAACGTCCTGACTTTC. It is translated as CASSQDTDGAGANVLTF.

This clonotype appeared a few times. The J gene is TRBJ1-1, the V gene TRBV28; D remains unclear. The CDR3 covers 14 residues. Germline CDR1 MDHEN, CDR2 SYDVKM. V was shortened by 5 bases and J by 0 bases, with 10 bases between the two germline ends. The CDR3 is CASSPPGMNTEAFF. CDR3 DNA: TGTGCCAGCAGTCCCCCAGGCATGAACACTGAAGCTTTCTTT.

This clonotype was observed at least ten times. The rearrangement joins TRBV10-3 to TRBJ2-7, with 9 positions matching TRBD2. V shed 8 bases, J shed 0 bases, and the junction held 5 bases outside the gene matches. The CDR3 totals 14 residues. Germline V gene lookup returns CDR1 ENHRY and CDR2 SYGVKD. The CDR3 region has the DNA TGTGCCATCGCTCGAGCGGGGGGCTCCTACGAGCAGTACTTC. This codes for CAIARAGGSYEQYF.

This clonotype has only a few counts. V gene TRBV29-1 combines with J gene TRBJ2-3, with D unresolved. Germline V lookup: CDR1 SQVTM, CDR2 ANQGSEA. V lost 1 base to trimming and J lost 0 bases, with 8 bases between them. This CDR3 is 14 amino acids long. DNA for the CDR3: TGCAGCGTTGAAGGGGCTACTAGCACAGATACGCAGTATTTT. Translated: CSVEGATSTDTQYF.

This clonotype has ten or more counts. The rearrangement uses TRBV6-4 and TRBJ1-6; D uncertain. The CDR3 is 13 amino acids. Germline values: CDR1 MRHNA, CDR2 SNTAGT. Deletions cut 6 bases from V and 9 bases from J, with 12 bases between. This CDR3 reads CASSAIGGSPLHF. The CDR3 DNA is TGTGCCAGCAGCGCTATCGGAGGTTCACCCCTCCACTTT.

This clonotype was found many times. The chain combines TRBV6-5 with TRBJ1-2, with D uncertain. Germline CDR1 is MNHEY and CDR2 is SVGAGI. The V and J ends lost 0 bases and 2 bases respectively, with 10 bases between them. The CDR3 is 15 amino acids. CDR3 coding DNA: TGTGCCAGCAGTTACTCGACCCAGAAGAACTATGGCTACACCTTC. Amino acid sequence: CASSYSTQKNYGYTF.

V gene TRBV5-1 combines with J gene TRBJ1-1, with D hard to call. This CDR3 has 13 amino acids. CDR1 SGHRS and CDR2 YFSETQ come from the germline V gene. Trimming removed 0 bases at V and 6 bases at J, with 9 bases between. CDR3 coding DNA: TGCGCCAGCAGCTTGGTGGGGAGACCTGAAGCTTTCTTT. Its protein product is CASSLVGRPEAFF. Looking up the rest from reference TRBV5-1 and TRBJ1-1 gives the full variable domain: KAGVTQTPRYLIKTRGQQVTLSCSPISGHRSVSWYQQTPGQGLQFLFEYFSETQRNKGNFPGRFSGRQFSNSRSEMNVSTLELGDSALYLCASSLVGRPEAFFGQGTRLTVV.

The sample holds many counts of this clonotype. The chain is built from TRBV6-2 or TRBV6-3 and TRBJ2-5, with 8 bases fitting TRBD2. The CDR3 runs 14 residues. The V segment lost 6 bases and the J segment 4 bases; nucleotides outside the gene matches: 7. Germline loops: CDR1 MNHEY, CDR2 SVGEGT. CDR3 in DNA: TGTGCCAGCAGGCGAATAGCGGGAAGAGAGACCCAGTACTTC. Residues: CASRRIAGRETQYF.

The chain carries TRBV29-1 and TRBJ2-3; possibly TRBD2 for D (6 bases). The CDR3 extends over 14 amino acids. Per germline, CDR1 SQVTM and CDR2 ANQGSEA. Trimming cost V 1 base and J 0 bases, with 8 bases left between them. This chain's CDR3 is CSVEAGTSTDTQYF. DNA for the CDR3: TGCAGCGTTGAAGCCGGGACTAGCACAGATACGCAGTATTTT.

This chain joins TRBV7-8 and TRBJ1-2; D uncertain. Per germline, CDR1 SGHVS and CDR2 FQNEAQ. V gave up 5 bases and J gave up 4 bases, with 20 bases separating them. The CDR3 is 16 residues long. As DNA, the CDR3 is TGTGCCAGCAGCCAGTCCAGGCAATACTCGTTCTATGGCTACACCTTC. Translation: CASSQSRQYSFYGYTF.

This clonotype has a count of ten or more. The chain has TRBV20-1 and TRBJ2-1; the match to TRBD2 covers 12 bases. Germline-derived CDR1 and CDR2 are DFQATT and SNEGSKA (reference sequence). CDR3 length: 16 amino acids. V shed 3 bases, J shed 7 bases, and the junction held 10 bases outside the gene matches. In nucleotides, the CDR3 is TGCAGTGCTAGGCGTCGGGGACTAGCGGGTCCAAATGAGCAGTTCTTC. It yields the protein CSARRRGLAGPNEQFF.

This clonotype was seen many times. V gene TRBV15 combines with J gene TRBJ2-1; the D call may be TRBD1 or TRBD2 (5 bases each). CDR1 is LNHNV, CDR2 YYDKDF, per germline (reference sequence). V was cut by 0 bases and J by 1 base, with 19 bases left in between. CDR3 length: 19 amino acids. CDR3 coding DNA: TGTGCCACCAGCAGAGATTATACCATACGTGGGGGATCCTACAATGAGCAGTTCTTC. Encoded protein: CATSRDYTIRGGSYNEQFF.

This clonotype came up a few times. The V call is TRBV7-8, the J call TRBJ2-7; 9 bases map to TRBD2. The V and J ends lost 7 bases and 3 bases, in that order; junction bases with no gene match: 7. The CDR3 is made up of 14 amino acids. The germline CDR1 and CDR2 sequences are SGHVS and FQNEAQ. CDR3: CASNRLADHYEQYF. The CDR3 region has the DNA TGTGCCAGCAACCGACTAGCGGATCACTACGAGCAGTACTTC.